This TCR beta chain was obtained from a study of CD8 T cells in Susac syndrome. Looking at the study overall: Active disease was present in roughly 6 of the sequenced Susac syndrome patients, and remission in roughly eight. When blood was collected, patients with Susac syndrome were therapy-naive, were taking corticosteroids, or were receiving intravenous immunoglobulin alone.

This clonotype was found once. A quantity of about 0.45 to 1 ug RNA underwent reverse transcription using random hexamers. TCRdb re-analysed the immunoSEQ multiplex PCR reads in MiXCR, keeping a single row per CDR3 protein. The data show roughly 200,000 distinct CDR3 sequences, 90% to 95% seen once. Sequencing was performed on CD4+ T cells from PBMCs. This receptor was obtained from a human donor with Susac syndrome.

CDR3 coding DNA: TGTGCCAGCAACAACAGGGGGGGGAACACTGAAGCTTTCTTT. Its protein is CASNNRGGNTEAFF. The J gene is TRBJ1-1, the V gene TRBV7-2; 8 bases are shared with TRBD1. This CDR3 spans 14 amino acids. Germline values: CDR1 SGHTA, CDR2 FQGNSA. Germline trimming cut 7 bases from V and 1 base from J; bases unmatched to any gene: 5.